What follows are 21 T cell receptor beta chains derived from one specimen sequenced in a study of cytomegalovirus exposure and HLA in healthy donors (dated by TCRdb to about 2017). Libraries were built with the immunoSEQ multiplex PCR assay. The multiplex PCR relied on a mix of 60 forward primers for TCR Vbeta segments and 13 reverse primers for TCR Jbeta segments. Not all clones reach the TCRdb copy of this immuneACCESS table, which keeps in-frame sequences only. Checked studies attribute under half of the gap to unresolved V genes and leave the rest unexplained. The sample includes about 120,000 clones, with about 86% observed a single time. The top ten clonotypes cover less than 2.5% of the sample. Sequenced sample: PBMCs. Every receptor here comes from a woman in her forties in good health and CMV-seronegative.

V gene TRBV7-9 combines with J gene TRBJ2-7; D is ambiguous. Germline V gene data show CDR1 as SEHNR and CDR2 as FQNEAQ (reference sequence). V was clipped by 5 bases and J by 5 bases, with 16 bases between them. The CDR3 consists of 14 residues. The CDR3 DNA follows: TGTGCCAGCAGCCATACCCTTACAGTTAACGAGCAGTACTTC. This encodes CASSHTLTVNEQYF.

The chain carries TRBV6-1 and TRBJ2-7; D possibly corresponds to TRBD2 (6 bases). Germline V gene data show CDR1 as MNHNS and CDR2 as SASEGT. V lost 7 bases, J lost 5 bases, and 21 bases lay in between. The CDR3 covers 15 residues. The CDR3 reads CASISGGVRVHEQYF. In DNA, the CDR3 is TGTGCCAGCATCAGCGGCGGGGTTCGGGTCCACGAGCAGTACTTC.

V usage is TRBV27 and J usage is TRBJ1-5; D unresolved. The CDR3 runs 14 residues. Germline V gene lookup returns CDR1 MNHEY and CDR2 SMNVEV (reference sequence). The V and J ends lost 5 bases and 7 bases respectively, with 15 bases between them. This chain's CDR3 is CASSHGPSRQPQHF. CDR3 sequence (DNA): TGTGCCAGCAGTCACGGTCCTTCCCGGCAGCCCCAGCATTTT.

The rearrangement joins TRBV6-1 to TRBJ1-5, with a tentative D call TRBD1 (6 bases). CDR1 MNHNS and CDR2 SASEGT come from the germline V gene. Trimming stripped 0 bases from V and 6 bases from J, with 12 bases between. The CDR3 is made up of 15 amino acids. CDR3 loop: CASSEASGGGQPQHF. CDR3 nucleotide sequence: TGTGCCAGCAGTGAAGCATCTGGGGGCGGTCAGCCCCAGCATTTT.

The J gene is TRBJ2-1, the V gene TRBV7-9; 7 bases agree with TRBD1. V trimming: 7 bases; J trimming: 4 bases; junction bases outside the gene matches: 7. Germline V gene lookup returns CDR1 SEHNR and CDR2 FQNEAQ (reference sequence). This CDR3 is 14 amino acids long. The CDR3 reads CASKTGEHYNEQFF. The CDR3 DNA reads TGTGCCAGCAAAACAGGGGAGCATTACAATGAGCAGTTCTTC.

This clone showed up just once. The chain couples TRBV2 to TRBJ2-3, with 10 bases fitting TRBD2. Germline lookup yields CDR1 SNHLY and CDR2 FYNNEI. With 5 bases clipped from V and 2 bases from J, the junction kept 4 bases outside the gene matches. The CDR3 runs to 15 residues. Here the CDR3 reads CASSLSGGTTDTQYF. The CDR3 DNA sequence: TGTGCCAGCAGTCTTAGCGGGGGGACCACAGATACGCAGTATTTT.

CDR3 amino acids: CASSQAVGGTYNEQFF. Written as DNA, the CDR3 is TGCGCCAGCAGCCAAGCTGTGGGAGGAACCTACAATGAGCAGTTCTTC. J is TRBJ2-1 and V is TRBV4-3, with a possible D match to TRBD2 (6 bases). The CDR3 is made up of 16 amino acids. V lost 1 base, J lost 2 bases, and 12 bases lay in between. The germline CDR1 and CDR2 sequences are LGHNA and YSLEER.

The rearrangement uses TRBV20-1 and TRBJ1-1, with D possibly matching TRBD1 (5 bases). Trimming took off 3 bases at V and 5 bases at J, with 7 bases between the two ends. This CDR3 comprises 11 residues. CDR1 and CDR2 from the germline V gene are DFQATT and SNEGSKA (reference sequence). In nucleotides, the CDR3 is TGCAGTGCTAGTCGGGGGACTGAAGCTTTCTTT. Amino acids: CSASRGTEAFF.

The chain combines TRBV7-9 with TRBJ2-7, with TRBD1 identical over 12 bases. The CDR3 extends over 15 amino acids. Trimming cost V 6 bases and J 6 bases; bases outside gene matches: 9. Germline V CDR1 and CDR2: SEHNR, FQNEAQ (reference sequence). This chain's CDR3 is CASRSNRDRGREQYF. The CDR3 DNA follows: TGTGCCAGCAGGTCCAACCGGGACAGGGGGCGCGAGCAGTACTTC.

The chain has TRBV27 and TRBJ1-6; 7 bases fit TRBD1. Germline V CDR1 and CDR2: MNHEY, SMNVEV (reference sequence). The CDR3 runs to 14 residues. V dropped 2 bases and J dropped 7; count of bases not matched to a gene: 2. The CDR3 sequence is CASSLGTENSPLHF. CDR3 DNA: TGTGCCAGCAGTTTAGGGACAGAGAATTCACCCCTCCACTTT.

The gene calls are TRBV7-9 and TRBJ1-1; 8 bases are shared with TRBD1. This CDR3 has 15 amino acids. The ends lost 5 bases at V and 0 bases at J; junction bases unmatched: 5. Germline CDR1 reads SEHNR; CDR2 reads FQNEAQ (reference sequence). CDR3 region: CASSPRTGMNTEAFF. Here the CDR3 DNA reads TGTGCCAGCAGCCCTCGGACAGGGATGAACACTGAAGCTTTCTTT.

This clone is a singleton in its sample. The chain employs TRBV6-1 and TRBJ2-7; no definite D call. Between the trimmed V and J ends, which lost 3 bases and 2 bases, there was a span of 8 bases. Germline lookup yields CDR1 MNHNS and CDR2 SASEGT. This CDR3 has 13 amino acids. The CDR3 DNA reads as TGTGCCAGCAGTGATGACAAGACCTACGAGCAGTACTTC. Amino acids: CASSDDKTYEQYF.

This rearrangement joins TRBV5-1 to TRBJ1-5; D is unresolved. The CDR3 is made up of 16 amino acids. Per the germline V gene, CDR1 is SGHRS and CDR2 is YFSETQ. V lost 4 bases and J 4 bases, leaving 18 bases between the germline ends. CDR3 sequence reads: CASSPMGGQANQPQHF. CDR3 nucleotides: TGCGCCAGCAGCCCCATGGGAGGGCAGGCAAATCAGCCCCAGCATTTT.

The V and J genes are TRBV27 and TRBJ2-5; the match to TRBD2 covers 7 bases. The end of the DNA aligns better with TRBJ2-7, so the J call may be wrong. This CDR3 spans 16 amino acids. Germline V lookup: CDR1 MNHEY, CDR2 SMNVEV (reference sequence). Here the CDR3 reads CASSLSGGGPSYEQYF. CDR3 sequence (DNA): TGTGCCAGCAGTTTATCGGGGGGAGGGCCCTCCTACGAGCAGTACTTC.

This clone turned up a few times. This chain joins TRBV6-6 and TRBJ1-2; the match to TRBD1 covers 7 bases. There are 15 residues in the CDR3. Trimming at V came to 6 bases and at J to 5 bases, leaving 12 bases not matched to a gene. The V gene's germline CDR1 is MNHNY and CDR2 SVGAGI (reference sequence). CDR3 protein: CASSIGDSRNYGYTF. In DNA, the CDR3 is TGTGCCAGCAGCATCGGGGACAGCAGGAATTATGGCTACACCTTC.

V and J are TRBV30 and TRBJ1-2, with a tentative D call TRBD1 (6 bases). V dropped 0 bases and J dropped 8 bases, with 19 bases sitting between them. This CDR3 spans 15 amino acids. Germline CDR1 is GTSNPN and CDR2 is SVGIG (reference sequence). CDR3 DNA sequence: TGTGCCTGGAGTGTACTTGGGGGGGCGATGCGGGGCTACACCTTC. Its protein product is CAWSVLGGAMRGYTF.

This clone was observed once. The chain has TRBV7-3 and TRBJ2-1, with TRBD2 matching 9 bases. The CDR3 has 16 residues. V was clipped by 1 base and J by 5 bases; unmatched bases: 6. The V gene's germline CDR1 is SGHTA and CDR2 FQGTGA. The CDR3 loop reads CASSLIPAGGNNEQFF. Written as DNA, the CDR3 is TGTGCCAGCAGCTTAATTCCAGCGGGGGGTAACAATGAGCAGTTCTTC.

Remarks on this clone: The same CDR3 is also encoded by other DNA sequences in this sample. The rearrangement links TRBV4-1 to TRBJ2-2, with TRBD1 identical over 7 bases. This CDR3 is built from 16 residues. The germline V gene has CDR1 MGHRA and CDR2 YSYEKL. Trimming took 4 bases from V and 3 from J; bases not matched to a gene: 8. This CDR3 reads CASSRNRGRYTGELFF. The CDR3 DNA follows: TGCGCCAGCAGCCGCAACAGGGGACGATACACCGGGGAGCTGTTTTTT.

The rearrangement links TRBV19 to TRBJ1-2; 7 bases line up with TRBD1. V was pared by 3 bases and J by 8 bases, with 9 bases of the junction left unmatched. The CDR3 is 14 amino acids. Germline CDR1 and CDR2: LNHDA and SQIVND (reference sequence). Here the CDR3 reads CASSISQGDSGYTF. For the CDR3, the DNA is TGTGCCAGTAGTATCTCTCAGGGGGATTCGGGCTACACCTTC.

The V call is TRBV14, the J call TRBJ2-7, with 11 bases matching TRBD2. Germline V gives CDR1 SGHDN, CDR2 FVKESK. This CDR3 contains 18 residues. V was clipped by 4 bases and J by 3 bases; unmatched bases: 14. The CDR3 DNA reads TGTGCCAGCAGCCCCGGAGGGCTAGCGGGAGGTTTTATCTACGAGCAGTACTTC. Its protein product is CASSPGGLAGGFIYEQYF.

The sample holds a few counts of this clone. The CDR3 reads CASSEMVATQRAYEQYF. The CDR3 nucleotides read TGTGCCAGCAGTGAGATGGTAGCGACTCAGAGGGCCTACGAGCAGTACTTC. The rearrangement uses TRBV6-1 and TRBJ2-7; D may be TRBD2 (5 bases). Per germline, CDR1 MNHNS and CDR2 SASEGT. Deletions cut 3 bases from V and 2 bases from J, with 20 bases between. This CDR3 region has 17 residues.